This T cell receptor (beta chain) emerged from a study of T cell repertoires in cytomegalovirus infection (dated by TCRdb to the late 2010s). Regarding the complete study: Donor HLA type was relevant to the analysis, as public TCR beta signatures indicated carriage of CMV infection together with the matching HLA type.

The instrument given in TCRdb is Illumina HiSeq 1500. TCRdb itself trimmed the public reads at Q25 with fastp, ran MiXCR and retained productive beta chains. Each CDR3 protein appears once, grouped with its most common genes and DNA. For this sample the table gives under 200,000 distinct CDR3 sequences, of which 8% to 10% were detected only once. Jointly, the top ten make up approximately 4.3% of the sample. This clonotype has just a few counts. Its antigen is still unknown. Base-call qualities are not available, and no considerably larger clone is one nucleotide away. What the study reported, not specific to this receptor: The ex vivo response was dominated by HLA-C-restricted CMV-specific TCR beta clonotypes, which also provided the single most frequent clonotype in two of eight donors. Cumulative frequency of public TCR beta family members discriminated carriers of CMV infection plus the relevant HLA type in this cohort and an independent roughly 350-donor cohort.

CDR1 and CDR2 (MDHEN, SYDVKM) derive from the germline V gene. V loses 4 bases at its end and J loses 11 bases; junction bases beyond the gene matches: 20. Measured from the cysteine to the phenylalanine, the CDR3 is 17 residues long. CDR3 DNA is the only sequence kept; it has 51 bases, read in frame from the first base. Sample: PBMCs. The rearranged chain carries TRBV28 and TRBJ1-5, with 7 bases in between that match TRBD1. This clonotype was obtained from a human donor in good health (CMV status not recorded). Some clones in this sample may be carry-over from other donors' samples. The DNA is as follows: TGTGCCAGCAGTTCCTTTGGCAGGGGCTCGTTTCAGGGGGCCCAGCATTTT. This sequence encodes CASSSFGRGSFQGAQHF. With the portions outside the CDR3 filled from the reference TRBV28 and TRBJ1-5 genes, the complete variable region becomes DVKVTQSSRYLVKRTGEKVFLECVQDMDHENMFWYRQDPGLGLRLIYFSYDVKMKEKGDIPEGYSVSREKKERFSLILESASTNQTSMYLCASSSFGRGSFQGAQHFGDGTRLSIL.